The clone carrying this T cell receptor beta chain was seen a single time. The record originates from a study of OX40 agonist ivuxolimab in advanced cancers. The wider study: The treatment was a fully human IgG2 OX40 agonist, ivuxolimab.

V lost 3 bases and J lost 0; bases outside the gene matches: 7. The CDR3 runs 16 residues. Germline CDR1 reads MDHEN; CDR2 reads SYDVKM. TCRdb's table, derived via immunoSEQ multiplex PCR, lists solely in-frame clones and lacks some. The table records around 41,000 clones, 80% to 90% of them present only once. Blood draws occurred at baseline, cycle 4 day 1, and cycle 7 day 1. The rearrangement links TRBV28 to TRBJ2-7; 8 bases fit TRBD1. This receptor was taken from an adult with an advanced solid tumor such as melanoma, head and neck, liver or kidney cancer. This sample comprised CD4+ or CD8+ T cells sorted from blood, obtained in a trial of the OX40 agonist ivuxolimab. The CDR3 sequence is CASSFRDRLSSYEQYF. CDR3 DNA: TGTGCCAGCAGTTTCAGGGACAGGTTGAGCTCCTACGAGCAGTACTTC.